The sequence of this T cell receptor beta chain was determined in a study of T-cell reconstitution after alpha-beta-depleted transplantation in children. Study results and limitations: One year post-transplant, T-cell counts and diversity were largely derived from T cells produced anew.

Trimming took off 5 bases at V and 2 bases at J, with 17 bases between the two ends. This CDR3 region has 16 residues. Unique molecular identifiers were incorporated when the TCRbeta library was constructed. TCRdb redid the calling of the PCR reads with MiXCR, one entry per CDR3 protein. The data show over 100,000 distinct CDR3 sequences, roughly 7.6% seen once. About this clonotype: Its antigen is unidentified.

The rearrangement joins TRBV12-3 or TRBV12-4 to TRBJ2-3, with D perhaps TRBD1 or TRBD2 (5 bases each). This receptor was obtained from a boy aged 2 to 9 with acute lymphoblastic leukemia, due to receive a stem cell transplant. This sample comprised PBMCs, obtained before TCRalphabeta/CD19-depleted stem cell transplant. CDR3 DNA sequence: TGTGCCAGCAGTCTCATTACCGGGACCGTCACAGATACGCAGTATTTT. It codes for CASSLITGTVTDTQYF.